These 25 T cell receptor beta chains were sequenced from one sample in a study of tumor and adjacent non-tumor tissue in lung cancer. RNA was extracted from bulk tissue without any cell sorting. Three rounds of nested PCR, following a modified ARM-PCR protocol, produced the TCRbeta library. TCRdb re-analysed the multiplex PCR reads in MiXCR, keeping a single row per CDR3 protein. Here the sample spans 60,000 to 85,000 distinct CDR3 sequences, 80% being singletons. Sequenced material: lung tumor tissue. The receptor source for this set is a woman between 45 and 65 years old with non-small cell lung cancer.

The V gene is TRBV11-1, the J gene TRBJ2-3; D not certain. This CDR3 contains 13 residues. In germline, CDR1 is SGHAT, CDR2 FQDESV (reference sequence). The V gene lost 10 bases and the J gene lost 6 bases, with 17 bases spanning the gap. The CDR3 loop is CANRMKGMDTQYF. The DNA of the CDR3 is TGTGCCAACAGAATGAAAGGGATGGATACGCAGTATTTT.

Details on this clonotype: Its ends do not fully match the called genes, so a read error is possible. The chain carries TRBV28 and TRBJ2-7, with D uncertain. The germline V gene encodes CDR1 MDHEN and CDR2 SYDVKM. The CDR3 loop spans 13 amino acids. CDR3 coding DNA: TGTGCCAGCTGTTTGGTCAATTCATACGAGCAGTACTTC. Protein sequence: CASCLVNSYEQYF.

This chain uses TRBV12-3 or TRBV12-4 with TRBJ2-5; D is undetermined. The CDR3 has 13 residues. Trimming left V 6 bases short and J 7 bases short, with 15 bases between. The CDR3 protein is CASSPSAQRTQYF. In nucleotides, the CDR3 is TGTGCCAGCAGCCCCTCTGCCCAAAGGACCCAGTACTTC.

Remarks on this clonotype: A much larger clone is a single base away; this may be a read error. The rearrangement uses TRBV7-2 and TRBJ2-3, with unresolved D. The CDR3 runs 15 residues. V dropped 5 bases and J dropped 4 bases, with 16 bases sitting between them. Germline assignment: CDR1 SGHTA and CDR2 FQGNSA. In DNA form, the CDR3 reads TGTGCCAGCAGCCCGAATTTGTTGAGCGCAGATACGCAGTATTTT. This translates into CASSPNLLSADTQYF.

The chain is built from TRBV4-1 and TRBJ2-7; 10 bases agree with TRBD1. The V and J ends lost 2 bases and 13 bases, in that order; junction bases with no gene match: 17. The CDR3 loop spans 16 amino acids. CDR1 and CDR2 (germline): MGHRA, YSYEKL. The CDR3 bases are TGCGCCAGCAGCCAACAAGGACAGGGGGGGCCCTACGAGTATTACTTC. It encodes CASSQQGQGGPYEYYF.

Regarding this clonotype: A read error may account for a junction end that differs from germline. The chain is built from TRBV20-1 and TRBJ2-7; D gene uncertain. This CDR3 has 13 amino acids. Germline loops: CDR1 DFQATT, CDR2 SNEGSKA (reference sequence). The CDR3 reads CSARDVVYPEHYF. Here the CDR3 DNA reads TGCAGTGCTAGAGATGTGGTCTACCCCGAGCACTACTTC.

A word on this clonotype: Because the CDR3 is missing its conserved closing phenylalanine or tryptophan, this is likely a read error. The chain carries TRBV20-1 and TRBJ1-5; 8 bases align to TRBD1. This CDR3 has 20 amino acids. V shed 2 bases and J 0 bases; nucleotides not matched to a gene: 18. Germline V gene sequence: CDR1 DFQATT, CDR2 SNEGSKA (reference sequence). The DNA of the CDR3 is TGCAGTGCTAGACAACCCAGACGGACAGGGAATTCAGTTAGCAATCAGCCCCAGCATTCT. Translated, it gives CSARQPRRTGNSVSNQPQHS.

Note on this clonotype: An end of the junction does not agree with germline; a read error may underlie this. The V call is TRBV20-1, the J call TRBJ2-7; a possible D gene is TRBD2 (5 bases). The CDR3 runs 13 residues. The V gene's germline CDR1 is DFQATT and CDR2 SNEGSKA (reference sequence). CDR3 loop: CSVTRSGLGELYF. In DNA form, the CDR3 reads TGTAGTGTTACTAGGTCTGGTCTGGGCGAGCTGTACTTC.

In regard to this clonotype: One end of the junction is discordant with germline, which a read error may explain. V and J are TRBV11-1 and TRBJ2-3; no firm D call. Germline lookup yields CDR1 SGHAT and CDR2 FQDESV (reference sequence). CDR3 length equals 13 residues. The CDR3 DNA reads as TGTGCCAGCAGAGAGACAAGGATGGATACGCACTATTTT. It encodes CASRETRMDTHYF.

Notes on this clonotype: At one of its ends the junction is not consistent with the germline gene, which may arise from a read error. V is TRBV20-1 and J is TRBJ2-1; TRBD2 aligns across 9 bases. There are 16 residues in the CDR3. The germline V gene encodes CDR1 DFQATT and CDR2 SNEGSKA (reference sequence). The CDR3 DNA follows: TGCATTGCTGGAAGACTAGCGGTAAACTCCTACAATGAGCAGTTCTTC. Protein sequence: CIAGRLAVNSYNEQFF.

This clonotype has only one observation. This sequence joins TRBV6-1 and TRBJ2-1; possibly TRBD2 for D (5 bases). Germline V gene data show CDR1 as MNHNS and CDR2 as SASEGT. The CDR3 contains 13 residues. Trimming stripped 10 bases from V and 1 base from J, with 11 bases between. The CDR3 is CATHGSSYNEQFF. The CDR3 nucleotides are TGTGCCACGCATGGGAGTTCCTACAATGAGCAGTTCTTC.

Comments on this clonotype: The CDR3 end shows no conserved phenylalanine or tryptophan, and so a read error is likely. This rearrangement joins TRBV20-1 to TRBJ2-1; D call uncertain. The CDR3 is 16 residues long. CDR1 and CDR2 (germline): DFQATT, SNEGSKA (reference sequence). The CDR3 DNA sequence: TGCAGAGCTAGAGCCGACCCCAGGCGGAGTAACAATGAGCAGTTCTCC. This translates into CRARADPRRSNNEQFS.

With regard to this clonotype: The germline gene is not matched at one end of the junction; a read error may be the cause. The genes are TRBV18 and TRBJ1-1; TRBD1 might be the D (5 bases). This CDR3 has 15 residues. Germline assignment: CDR1 KGHSH and CDR2 LQKENI. CDR3 amino acids: CANSPHVAGGTEAFF. Here the CDR3 DNA reads TGTGCCAACTCACCCCACGTTGCCGGGGGCACTGAAGCTTTCTTT.

Comment on this clonotype: Given the absence of the conserved phenylalanine or tryptophan at the CDR3 end, a read error is likely. This sequence joins TRBV4-2 and TRBJ2-1; no definite D call. The CDR3 covers 15 residues. Germline V lookup: CDR1 LGHNA, CDR2 YNFKEQ. Trimming left V 4 bases short and J 4 bases short, with 14 bases between. CDR3 residues: CASSPPTTEYNEQFL. CDR3 bases: TGTGCCAGCAGCCCACCCACGACGGAGTACAATGAGCAGTTCTTA.

The rearrangement uses TRBV5-1 and TRBJ2-1, with TRBD2 matching over 7 bases. V dropped 6 bases and J dropped 6; count of bases not matched to a gene: 12. This CDR3 is 15 amino acids long. Germline V lookup: CDR1 SGHRS, CDR2 YFSETQ. This CDR3 reads CASTIGTNGSNEQFF. The CDR3 region has the DNA TGCGCCAGCACCATTGGGACTAACGGGAGCAATGAGCAGTTCTTC.

A note on this clonotype: One junction end does not reproduce the germline sequence, and a read error may be involved. The chain recombines TRBV6-1 with TRBJ2-4, with D perhaps matching TRBD2 (7 bases). The germline gives CDR1 MNHNS, CDR2 SASEGT. This CDR3 spans 15 amino acids. CDR3 sequence: CASRSGTGRGNIHYF. For the CDR3, the DNA is TGTGCCAGCAGATCGGGTACAGGGAGGGGAAACATTCACTACTTC.

J is TRBJ2-5 and V is TRBV6-1; D is possibly TRBD1 or TRBD2 (5 bases each). The CDR3 sequence is 18 residues long. Germline CDR1 and CDR2: MNHNS and SASEGT. The V and J ends lost 4 bases and 6 bases respectively, with 27 bases between them. The CDR3 bases are TGTGCCAGCAGTGGAGGCGTGGGTATTTGGGGGAGTCAGAAGACCCAGTACTTC. Translating it yields CASSGGVGIWGSQKTQYF.

Comment on this clonotype: At one end, the junction sequence differs from germline, possibly due to a read error. The rearrangement joins TRBV6-1 to TRBJ2-7; D might be TRBD1 or TRBD2, each matching 5 bases. This CDR3 region has 16 residues. The germline V gene has CDR1 MNHNS and CDR2 SASEGT. The CDR3 region is CASCDIPPPGLYEQYF. DNA for the CDR3: TGTGCCAGCTGTGACATCCCCCCCCCGGGGCTCTACGAGCAGTACTTC.

This clonotype showed up many times. This rearrangement joins TRBV5-1 to TRBJ1-1; no firm D call. Germline V gives CDR1 SGHRS, CDR2 YFSETQ. V lost 4 bases and J 4 bases, leaving 8 bases between the germline ends. CDR3 length: 12 residues. CDR3 coding DNA: TGCGCCAGCAGCGGGCTACTCACTGAAGCTTTCTTT. It yields the protein CASSGLLTEAFF.

In the case of this clonotype: One junction end disagrees with the germline gene, perhaps due to a read error. The chain recombines TRBV6-1 with TRBJ1-1; D is ambiguous. The CDR3 covers 15 residues. Germline CDR1 is MNHNS and CDR2 is SASEGT. DNA of the CDR3: TGTGCCAGCAGTGAAGATCCCTCCCCGAACGCTGAAGATTTCTTT. Residues: CASSEDPSPNAEDFF.

There are many counts of this clonotype. The chain combines TRBV10-3 with TRBJ2-1; D perhaps matches TRBD1 (6 bases). CDR3 length: 11 amino acids. V lost 2 bases to trimming and J lost 10 bases, with 6 bases between them. Germline loops: CDR1 ENHRY, CDR2 SYGVKD. The chain's CDR3 is CAISEDREQFF. For the CDR3, the DNA is TGTGCCATCAGTGAGGACAGGGAGCAGTTCTTC.

This clonotype was recorded once. Germline is not matched at one junction end, which may reflect a read error. V and J are TRBV20-1 and TRBJ2-1; TRBD2 might be the D (6 bases). CDR1 DFQATT and CDR2 SNEGSKA come from the germline V gene (reference sequence). The CDR3 runs 14 residues. This CDR3 is CGASFGGDYNEQFF. The CDR3 coding sequence is TGCGGTGCTAGCTTCGGGGGAGACTACAATGAACAGTTCTTC.

This clonotype has just one count. At one of its ends the junction is not consistent with the germline gene, which may arise from a read error. The V call is TRBV12-3 or TRBV12-4, the J call TRBJ2-1; maybe TRBD2 (6 bases). CDR3 length: 16 residues. The CDR3, as DNA: TGTGCCAGTAGTTCCTTATCGGGAGTAGGCTACAATGAGCAGTTCTTC. It yields the protein CASSSLSGVGYNEQFF.

V usage is TRBV20-1 and J usage is TRBJ2-3; 9 bases align to TRBD2. The germline V gene encodes CDR1 DFQATT and CDR2 SNEGSKA (reference sequence). V shed 2 bases and J 5 bases; nucleotides not matched to a gene: 17. The CDR3 sequence is 18 residues long. CDR3 in DNA: TGCAGTGCTAGACATGCGAAACGACTAGCGGAAAGAATAGATACGCAGTATTTT. Translated: CSARHAKRLAERIDTQYF.

Comments on this clonotype: A much larger clone differs by one base, so this may be a read error. The gene calls are TRBV5-6 and TRBJ2-3; D remains unclear. There are 16 residues in the CDR3. CDR1 is SGHDT and CDR2 is YYEEEE in the germline V gene. CDR3 protein: CGSSPRFAAGTDTQYF. The CDR3 DNA reads TGTGGCAGCAGCCCCAGATTCGCTGCAGGCACAGATACGCAGTATTTT.